The present entry profiles one T cell receptor beta chain with its context. This clone was detected only a few times. There is no known antigen for this receptor. No base-level quality is on record; no much larger clone is a single base apart. The CDR3 numbers 14 residues from cysteine through phenylalanine. Solely the CDR3 DNA is kept, with 42 bases framed from the first base. Unmatched junction bases come to 3, with V trimmed by 5 bases and J by 2 bases. The germline V gene encodes CDR1 SEHNR and CDR2 FQNEAQ (reference sequence). This entry is derived from a study of blood T cell repertoires in COVID-19 (dated by TCRdb to the early 2020s). About the investigation overall: Collaborator samples came from the United States, Italy and Spain and covered acute and convalescent phases of COVID-19. The prospective study material was composed of cDNA or gDNA derived from T cells, B-cell-depleted T cells, or PBMCs. Subjects who had been exposed to COVID-19, were actively infected with it, or had recovered from it provided the deeply sampled blood TCRbeta repertoires that made up the dataset. The repertoires were released in a freely available public database intended as a resource for research on the immune response to SARS-CoV-2. The samples were drawn from the first 160 participants of the ongoing ImmuneRACE study and from roughly 1,300 subjects provided by 6 global collaborators. Nearly every sample came with metadata listing a de-identified subject ID, COVID-19 status, age in years and sex. Where available, HLA class I and class II types were obtained from metadata supplied by the sample provider rather than from assay-based typing. The investigation overall reported the following: Clinical and demographic metadata were provided uncurated, with the amount varying by source and participant.

The collaborating institutions used their own protocols to collect whole blood in K2EDTA tubes. For TCRbeta analysis, collaborators shipped samples as frozen whole blood, isolated PBMCs, or DNA extracted from either of those sample types. TCRbeta CDR3 regions were amplified from genomic DNA using the immunoSEQ Assay, a bias-controlled multiplex PCR. Concerning the study's data processing: Within the assay, amplification of reference gene primers was used to estimate how many nucleated cells each sample contained. Sequence reads were collapsed and filtered to measure the absolute abundance of every unique TCRbeta CDR3 rearrangement. For each sample, productive Simpson clonality was calculated as the square root of Simpson's diversity index across productive rearrangements. Sourced from immuneACCESS, this table was stored by TCRdb with only in-frame sequences that have V and J called. A share of the clones is absent; for the studies checked, an unresolved V gene accounts for under half, and the remainder has no known explanation. V and J calls and clone size are those listed in that table; D and trimming were worked out from the DNA. The sample table lists approximately 130,000 clones, about 83% of them with a count of one. The ten largest clones capture 2% to 2.5% of the sample.

The receptor was isolated from a woman aged 45-65 years with acute or convalescent COVID-19. Recombination joined TRBV7-9 with TRBJ1-5, with 7 junctional bases fitting TRBD1. Sequences were obtained from peripheral blood. The CDR3 has the sequence CASSITGGNQPQHF. The nucleotide sequence reads TGTGCCAGCAGCATAACAGGGGGCAATCAGCCCCAGCATTTT. When the CDR3 is completed using the reference TRBV7-9 and TRBJ1-5 genes on either side, the full variable domain is DTGVSQNPRHKITKRGQNVTFRCDPISEHNRLYWYRQTLGQGPEFLTYFQNEAQLEKSRLLSDRFSAERPKGSFSTLEIQRTEQGDSAMYLCASSITGGNQPQHFGDGTRLSIL.